Detailed here is one T cell receptor (beta chain). Its antigen remains unknown. This record comes from a study of T cell repertoires in ileal Crohn's disease. Study in general: Postoperative therapy was given to about half: roughly twelve thiopurines, about 19 anti-TNF agents. Biopsies of the neoterminal ileum at postoperative colonoscopy form M6 samples.

Study outcomes and limitations: High-frequency clones were more common in sorted CD8 than CD4 cells.

With V trimmed by 6 bases and J by 8 bases, 12 bases remained unmatched. The CDR3 loop spans 16 amino acids. Germline lookup yields CDR1 MNHEY and CDR2 SMNVEV (reference sequence). Specified time point: neoterminal ileum biopsy at postoperative endoscopy, about 6 months after surgery. Adults with ileal or ileocolonic Crohn's disease and an indication for resection were eligible. Repertoires were generated with immunoSEQ multiplex PCR, while TCRdb's copy carries only in-frame clones and drops some. This table has approximately 13,000 clones, 60% to 70% appearing once. The V call is TRBV27, the J call TRBJ1-4, with 10 bases matching TRBD1. The sequence was collected from an adult with Crohn's disease. What was sequenced was ileal tissue. CDR3 region: CASRKRQGAVKEKLFF. Written as DNA, the CDR3 is TGTGCCAGCAGGAAGAGACAGGGGGCTGTTAAAGAAAAACTGTTTTTT.